This section outlines one TCR beta chain sequence together with its context. A UMI-containing oligonucleotide was joined by 3' ligation to the TCR cDNA template. Whole blood, 2.5 ml, came from adult healthy volunteers. Unsorted total RNA, about 1 to 1,100 ng, was DNase treated before reverse transcription. This sample was taken from a study of naive and memory T cell subsets. The SP2 primer and nested alpha and beta constant region primers amplified ligated cDNA in four rounds. Blood and skin TCR RNA was reverse transcribed with alpha and beta constant primers. TCRdb processed the 5' RACE reads anew with MiXCR; each CDR3 protein has one entry. Of about 62,000 distinct CDR3 sequences listed, 8% to 9% are singletons. The receptor comes from a female donor in good health.

The CDR3 DNA reads as TGTGCCAGCAGTTACGTGTCAGTTGGAGGGGGCTACACCTTC. The encoded protein is CASSYVSVGGGYTF. V and J are TRBV12-3 or TRBV12-4 and TRBJ1-2, with D uncertain. The ends were cut back, 4 bases at V and 8 bases at J, with 17 bases in the middle. The CDR3 contains 14 residues.